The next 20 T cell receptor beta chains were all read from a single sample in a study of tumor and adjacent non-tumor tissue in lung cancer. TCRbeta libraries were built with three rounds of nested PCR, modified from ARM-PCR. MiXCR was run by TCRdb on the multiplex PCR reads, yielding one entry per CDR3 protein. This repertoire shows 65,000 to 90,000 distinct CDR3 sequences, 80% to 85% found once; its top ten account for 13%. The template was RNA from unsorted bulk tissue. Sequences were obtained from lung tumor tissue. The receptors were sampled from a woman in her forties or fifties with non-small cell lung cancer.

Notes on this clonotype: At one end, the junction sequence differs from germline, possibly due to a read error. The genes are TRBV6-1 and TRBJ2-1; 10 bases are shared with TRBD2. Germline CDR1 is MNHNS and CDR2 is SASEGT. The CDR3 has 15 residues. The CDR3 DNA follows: TGTGTCAGCGGGGGAGCGGGAGGGCCAGTGAGTGAGCAGTTCTTC. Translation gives CVSGGAGGPVSEQFF.

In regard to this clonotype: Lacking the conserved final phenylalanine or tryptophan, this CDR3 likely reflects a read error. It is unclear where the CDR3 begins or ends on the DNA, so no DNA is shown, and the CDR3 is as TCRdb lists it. CDR3: CASSRGGYTQNI. The J gene is TRBJ2-3, the V gene TRBV11-2; the table names TRBD1, a call not compared with the DNA. The CDR3 comprises 12 residues, both ends counted. CDR1 SGHAT and CDR2 FQNNGV come from the germline V gene.

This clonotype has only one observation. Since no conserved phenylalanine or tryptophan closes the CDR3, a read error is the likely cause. The CDR3 coding sequence is TGTGCCAGCAGAGGGGCAGGGATTGATACGCAGTATTCT. It yields the protein CASRGAGIDTQYS. V usage is TRBV11-1 and J usage is TRBJ2-3; perhaps TRBD1 as D (5 bases). V dropped 6 bases and J dropped 6 bases, with 13 bases sitting between them. This CDR3 has 13 amino acids. Per the germline V gene, CDR1 is SGHAT and CDR2 is FQDESV (reference sequence).

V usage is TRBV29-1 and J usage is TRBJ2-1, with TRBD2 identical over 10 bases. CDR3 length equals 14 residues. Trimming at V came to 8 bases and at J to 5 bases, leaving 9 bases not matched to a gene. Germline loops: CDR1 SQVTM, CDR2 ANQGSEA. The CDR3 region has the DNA TGCAGCCTTGTACTAGCGGGAAGGGACAATGAGCAGTTCTTC. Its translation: CSLVLAGRDNEQFF.

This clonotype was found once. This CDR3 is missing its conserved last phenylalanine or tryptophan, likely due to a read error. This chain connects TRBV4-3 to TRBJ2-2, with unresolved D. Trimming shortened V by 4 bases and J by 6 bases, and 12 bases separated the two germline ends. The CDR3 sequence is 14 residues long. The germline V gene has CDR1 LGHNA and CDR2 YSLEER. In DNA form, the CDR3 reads TGCGCCAGCAGCCCTCGGAGAAACTCCGGGGAGCTGTTTGTT. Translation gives CASSPRRNSGELFV.

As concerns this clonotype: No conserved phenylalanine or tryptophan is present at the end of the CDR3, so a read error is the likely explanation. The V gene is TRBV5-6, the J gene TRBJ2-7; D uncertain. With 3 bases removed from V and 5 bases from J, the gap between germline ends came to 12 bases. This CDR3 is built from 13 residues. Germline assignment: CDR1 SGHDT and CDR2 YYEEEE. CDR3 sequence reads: CASSSDKAHEQYS. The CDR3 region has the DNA TGTGCCAGCAGCTCCGACAAGGCCCACGAGCAGTACTCC.

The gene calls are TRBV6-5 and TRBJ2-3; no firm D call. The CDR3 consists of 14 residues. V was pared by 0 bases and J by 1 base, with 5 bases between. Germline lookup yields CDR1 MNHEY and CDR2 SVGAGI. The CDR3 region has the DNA TGTGCCAGCAGTTACTCGTCCGGCACAGATACGCAGTATTTT. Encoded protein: CASSYSSGTDTQYF.

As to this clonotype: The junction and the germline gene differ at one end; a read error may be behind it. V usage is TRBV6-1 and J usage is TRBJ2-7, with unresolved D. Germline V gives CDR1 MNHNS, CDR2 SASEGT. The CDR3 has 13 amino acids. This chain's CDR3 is CASSRASSYGLCF. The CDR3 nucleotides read TGTGCCAGCAGTCGAGCGAGCTCCTACGGGCTGTGCTTC.

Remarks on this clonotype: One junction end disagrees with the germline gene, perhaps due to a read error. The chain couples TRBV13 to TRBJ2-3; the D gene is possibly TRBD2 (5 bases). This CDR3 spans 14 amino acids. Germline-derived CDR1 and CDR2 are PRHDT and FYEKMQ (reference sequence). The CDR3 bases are TGTGCCAGCAGCTTTCCGGGAAGAACAGATGCGCAGTGTTTT. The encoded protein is CASSFPGRTDAQCF.

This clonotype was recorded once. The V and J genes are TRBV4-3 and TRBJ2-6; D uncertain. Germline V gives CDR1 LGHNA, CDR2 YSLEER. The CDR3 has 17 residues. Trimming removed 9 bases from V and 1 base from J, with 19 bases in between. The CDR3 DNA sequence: TGCGCCAGGTGCCAAGACGCAGGTTTATCTGGGGCCAACGTCCTGACTTTC. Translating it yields CARCQDAGLSGANVLTF.

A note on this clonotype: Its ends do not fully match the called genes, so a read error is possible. The CDR3 bases are TGTGCCAGCATCCAACGGGGACAGGGTAACCCTAAAGCTTCCTTT. It encodes CASIQRGQGNPKASF. The chain couples TRBV12-3 or TRBV12-4 to TRBJ1-1; TRBD1 aligns across 9 bases. The CDR3 extends over 15 amino acids.

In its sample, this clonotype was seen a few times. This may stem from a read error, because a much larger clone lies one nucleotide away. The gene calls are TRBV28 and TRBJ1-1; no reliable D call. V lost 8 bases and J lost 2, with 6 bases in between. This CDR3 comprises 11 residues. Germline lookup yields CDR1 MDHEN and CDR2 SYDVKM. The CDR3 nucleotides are TGTGCCAGCGGGAGTAACACTGAAGCTTTCTTT. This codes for CASGSNTEAFF.

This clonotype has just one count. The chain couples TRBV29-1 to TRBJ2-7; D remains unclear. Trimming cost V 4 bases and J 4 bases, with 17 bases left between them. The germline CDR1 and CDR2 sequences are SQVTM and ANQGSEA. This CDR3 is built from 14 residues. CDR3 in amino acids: CSVAIRAKTYEQYF. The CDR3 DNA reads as TGCAGCGTTGCCATAAGGGCCAAGACATACGAGCAGTACTTC.

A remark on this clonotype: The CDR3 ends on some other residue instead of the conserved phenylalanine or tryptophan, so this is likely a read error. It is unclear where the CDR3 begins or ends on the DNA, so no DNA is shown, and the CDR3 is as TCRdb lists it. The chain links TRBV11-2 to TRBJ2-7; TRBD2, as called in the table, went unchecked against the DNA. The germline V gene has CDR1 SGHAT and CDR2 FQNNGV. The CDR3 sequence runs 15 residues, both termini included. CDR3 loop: CASSFGLAAYDEQNL.

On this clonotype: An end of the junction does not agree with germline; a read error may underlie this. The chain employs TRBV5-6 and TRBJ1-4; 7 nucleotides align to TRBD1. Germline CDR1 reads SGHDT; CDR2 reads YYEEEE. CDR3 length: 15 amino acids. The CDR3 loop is CASSFSGGSAEKLFF. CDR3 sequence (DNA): TGTGCTAGCAGCTTCTCAGGGGGTTCGGCTGAAAAACTGTTTTTT.

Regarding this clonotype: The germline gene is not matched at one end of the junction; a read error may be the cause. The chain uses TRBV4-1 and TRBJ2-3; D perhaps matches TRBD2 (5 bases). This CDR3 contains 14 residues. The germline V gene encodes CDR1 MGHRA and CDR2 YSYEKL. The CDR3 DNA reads TGCGCCAGCAGCCACCCGTTATTGGGAGATACGCAATATTTT. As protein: CASSHPLLGDTQYF.

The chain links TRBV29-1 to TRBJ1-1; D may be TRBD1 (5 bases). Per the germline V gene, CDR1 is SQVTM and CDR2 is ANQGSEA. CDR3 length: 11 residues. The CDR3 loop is CSAADINEAFF. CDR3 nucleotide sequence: TGCAGTGCCGCGGACATCAATGAAGCTTTCTTT.

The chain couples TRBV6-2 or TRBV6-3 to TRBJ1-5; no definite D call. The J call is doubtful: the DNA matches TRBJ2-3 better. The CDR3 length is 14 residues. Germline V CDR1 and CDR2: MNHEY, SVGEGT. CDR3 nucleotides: TGTGCCAGCAGCCGAAGGGCCGATAATCAGCCCCAGTATTTT. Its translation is CASSRRADNQPQYF.

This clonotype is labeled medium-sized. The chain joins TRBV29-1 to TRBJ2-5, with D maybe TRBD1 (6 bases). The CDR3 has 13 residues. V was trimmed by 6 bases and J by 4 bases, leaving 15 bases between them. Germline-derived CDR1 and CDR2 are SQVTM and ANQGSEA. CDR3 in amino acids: CSVGRTVVETQYF. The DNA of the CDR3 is TGCAGCGTGGGGCGGACAGTGGTAGAGACCCAGTACTTC.

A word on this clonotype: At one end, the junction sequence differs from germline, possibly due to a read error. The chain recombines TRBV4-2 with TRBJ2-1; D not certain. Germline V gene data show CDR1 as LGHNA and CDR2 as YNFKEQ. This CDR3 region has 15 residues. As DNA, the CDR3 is TGTGCCAGCAGCCAATCCCCTTGTGGGAAGGATGAGCAATTCTTC. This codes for CASSQSPCGKDEQFF.